This entry lists 9 T cell receptor beta chains sequenced from one sample in a study of Tregs in tolerant kidney transplant recipients. Clones were sequenced by immunoSEQ multiplex PCR, and TCRdb holds only the in-frame ones, with some missing. Here the sample spans 60,000 to 95,000 clones, less than 98% being singletons. Sample: CD4+ T cells from blood, taken before the transplant. The receptors come from a human donor who received a combined kidney and bone marrow transplant.

This rearrangement joins TRBV19 to TRBJ2-5; D is unresolved. CDR3 size: 14 residues. The V end lost 5 bases, the J end lost 0 bases, and 10 bases lay between the germline ends. Germline CDR1 is LNHDA and CDR2 is SQIVND (reference sequence). The DNA of the CDR3 is TGTGCCAGTAGTGAGGCTCGGTACCAAGAGACCCAGTACTTC. Protein: CASSEARYQETQYF.

V and J are TRBV4-2 and TRBJ2-3, with D tentatively TRBD2 (6 bases). CDR1 is LGHNA and CDR2 is YNFKEQ in the germline V gene. The CDR3 is 15 amino acids. V lost 3 bases to trimming and J lost 2 bases, with 12 bases between them. CDR3 amino acids: CASSHRGGHTDTQYF. CDR3 nucleotides: TGTGCCAGCAGCCATCGTGGAGGGCACACAGATACGCAGTATTTT.

The chain carries TRBV29-1 and TRBJ2-3, with 8 bases fitting TRBD2. The CDR3 is 15 residues long. Per germline, CDR1 SQVTM and CDR2 ANQGSEA. Germline trimming cut 4 bases from V and 3 bases from J; bases unmatched to any gene: 9. The CDR3 DNA follows: TGCAGCGTTGCCGCGGGTAGCGGGGAAACAGATACGCAGTATTTT. Encoded protein: CSVAAGSGETDTQYF.

This clone occurred once. The rearrangement uses TRBV7-2 and TRBJ1-2; 8 nucleotides line up with TRBD1. This CDR3 region has 15 residues. Trimming took 4 bases from V and 4 from J; bases not matched to a gene: 8. Germline values: CDR1 SGHTA, CDR2 FQGNSA. CDR3 residues: CASSSAGGRIYGYTF. CDR3 DNA sequence: TGTGCCAGCAGCTCAGCAGGGGGCAGGATCTATGGCTACACCTTC.

The rearrangement uses TRBV28 and TRBJ1-3; tentative D call: TRBD1 (5 bases). The CDR3 covers 11 residues. CDR1 is MDHEN, CDR2 SYDVKM, per germline. V lost 6 bases to trimming and J lost 8 bases, with 8 bases between them. The CDR3 protein is CASRKGDTIYF. CDR3 sequence (DNA): TGTGCCAGCAGAAAAGGGGACACCATATATTTT.

The gene calls are TRBV5-4 and TRBJ1-1, with D possibly being TRBD1 (6 bases). Trimming pared 4 bases from V and 0 bases from J, leaving 19 bases between. The CDR3 runs 17 residues. Looked up from germline, CDR1 is SGHNT and CDR2 is YYREEE (reference sequence). In nucleotides, the CDR3 is TGTGCCAGCAGCCGGGTGGGGGCAGCAGGCTTGAACACTGAAGCTTTCTTT. It codes for CASSRVGAAGLNTEAFF. Full variable domain (outside the CDR3, taken from reference TRBV5-4 and TRBJ1-1): ETGVTQSPTHLIKTRGQQVTLRCSSQSGHNTVSWYQQALGQGPQFIFQYYREEENGRGNFPPRFSGLQFPNYSSELNVNALELDDSALYLCASSRVGAAGLNTEAFFGQGTRLTVV.

The chain combines TRBV19 with TRBJ2-5; 14 bases are shared with TRBD2. Germline V lookup: CDR1 LNHDA, CDR2 SQIVND (reference sequence). J was trimmed by 5 bases and V by 5 bases; bases with no gene match: 4. This CDR3 region has 15 residues. CDR3: CASSGTSGSAETQYF. Here the CDR3 DNA reads TGTGCCAGTAGTGGGACTAGCGGGAGTGCTGAGACCCAGTACTTC.

The chain links TRBV5-6 to TRBJ1-2; D might be TRBD1 (6 bases). Germline lookup yields CDR1 SGHDT and CDR2 YYEEEE. V dropped 0 bases and J dropped 3 bases, with 15 bases sitting between them. The CDR3 loop spans 16 amino acids. CDR3 in amino acids: CASSLDRTGIDYGYTF. The DNA for the CDR3 is TGTGCCAGCAGCTTGGATCGTACAGGGATCGACTATGGCTACACCTTC.

CDR3 sequence reads: CASRRGEKGGNEQFF. The CDR3 nucleotides are TGTGCCAGCAGGCGGGGGGAAAAGGGTGGGAATGAGCAGTTCTTC. The J gene is TRBJ2-1, the V gene TRBV7-2; 8 nucleotides align to TRBD2. Germline-derived CDR1 and CDR2 are SGHTA and FQGNSA. This CDR3 is 15 amino acids long. With 6 bases clipped from V and 7 bases from J, the junction kept 11 bases outside the gene matches.